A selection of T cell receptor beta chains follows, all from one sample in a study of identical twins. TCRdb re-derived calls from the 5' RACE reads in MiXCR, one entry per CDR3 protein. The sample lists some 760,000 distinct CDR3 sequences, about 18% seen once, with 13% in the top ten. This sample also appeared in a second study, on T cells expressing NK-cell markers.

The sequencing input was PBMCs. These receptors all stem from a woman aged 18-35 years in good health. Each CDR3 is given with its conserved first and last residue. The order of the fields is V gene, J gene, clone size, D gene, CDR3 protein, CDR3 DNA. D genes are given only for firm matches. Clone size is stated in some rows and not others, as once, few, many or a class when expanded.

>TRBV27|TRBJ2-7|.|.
CASSLSPRLVREQYF
TGTGCCAGCAGTTTATCCCCAAGACTAGTACGCGAGCAGTACTTC
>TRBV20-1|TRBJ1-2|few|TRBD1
CSAEGQGAASYTF
TGCAGTGCGGAAGGACAGGGGGCGGCGAGCTACACCTTC
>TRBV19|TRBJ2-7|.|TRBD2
CASSRMLAGSYEQYF
TGTGCCAGTAGTAGAATGCTAGCGGGGAGCTACGAGCAGTACTTC
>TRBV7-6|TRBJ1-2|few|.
CASSLGVTGIGHGYTF
TGTGCCAGCAGCTTAGGAGTCACAGGGATAGGGCATGGCTACACCTTC
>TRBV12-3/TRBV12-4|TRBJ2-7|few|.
CASSPVLGLYEQYF
TGTGCCAGCAGTCCGGTGTTGGGGCTATACGAGCAGTACTTC
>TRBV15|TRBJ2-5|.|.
CATSRVRGGGVRETQYF
TGTGCCACCAGCAGAGTAAGGGGAGGGGGCGTTCGGGAGACCCAGTACTTC
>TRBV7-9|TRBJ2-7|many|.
CASSSGAYEQYF
TGTGCCAGCAGTAGCGGAGCTTACGAGCAGTACTTC
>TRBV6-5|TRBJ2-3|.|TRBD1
CASSYTTGVTDTQYF
TGTGCCAGCAGTTACACCACAGGGGTCACAGATACGCAGTATTTT
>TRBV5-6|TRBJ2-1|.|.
CASSRVGPSFF
TGTGCCAGCAGCCGGGTGGGGCCCTCGTTCTTC
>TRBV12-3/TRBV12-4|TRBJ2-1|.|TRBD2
CASSLRASGGARVAHEQFF
TGTGCCAGCAGTTTAAGAGCTAGCGGGGGGGCTCGCGTCGCCCATGAGCAGTTCTTC
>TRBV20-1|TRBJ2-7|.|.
CSARDRKGSYEQYF
TGCAGTGCTAGAGATCGGAAGGGATCCTACGAGCAGTACTTC
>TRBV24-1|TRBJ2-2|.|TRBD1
CATGVQGTGELFF
TGTGCCACCGGGGTACAGGGGACCGGGGAGCTGTTTTTT
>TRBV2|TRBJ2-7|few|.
CASSDRLLEWNYEQYF
TGTGCCAGCAGCGACAGGTTACTGGAGTGGAACTACGAGCAGTACTTC
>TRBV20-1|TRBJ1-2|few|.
CSAGGVNYGYTF
TGCAGTGCGGGAGGAGTTAACTATGGCTACACCTTC